One T cell receptor (beta chain) is described in this entry. The CDR3 is 16 residues long. The germline V gene has CDR1 MNHNS and CDR2 SASEGT. The junction had 13 bases not matched to a gene; V was cut back by 6 bases and J by 4 bases. TCRdb re-derived calls from the 5' RACE reads in MiXCR, one entry per CDR3 protein. The table records around 250,000 distinct CDR3 sequences, around 32% of them present only once. This record belongs to a study of CD8 T cells in ankylosing spondylitis. V usage is TRBV6-1 and J usage is TRBJ2-5; 8 nucleotides align to TRBD2. The sequence derives from a male donor with ankylosing spondylitis or in good health (not recorded which). The source material was blood, either unsorted or a sorted T cell fraction (not recorded which). The CDR3 nucleotides read TGTGCCAGCAGCCGTCCCTCCGGGGGGGCAGCAGAGACCCAGTACTTC. It yields the protein CASSRPSGGAAETQYF.